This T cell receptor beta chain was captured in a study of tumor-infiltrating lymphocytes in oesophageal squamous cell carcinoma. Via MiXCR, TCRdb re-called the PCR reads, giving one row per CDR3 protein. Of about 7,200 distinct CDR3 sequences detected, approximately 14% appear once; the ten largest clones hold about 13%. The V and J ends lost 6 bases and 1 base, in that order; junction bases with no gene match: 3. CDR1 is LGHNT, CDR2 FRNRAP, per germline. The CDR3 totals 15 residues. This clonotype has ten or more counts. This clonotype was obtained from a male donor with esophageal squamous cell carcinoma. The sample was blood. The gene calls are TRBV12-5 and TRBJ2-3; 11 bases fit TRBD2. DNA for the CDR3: TGTGCTAGTGGAGGGGGACTAGCGGGCACAGATACGCAGTATTTT. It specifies CASGGGLAGTDTQYF.